One and the same sample provided the 12 T cell receptor beta chains below, sequenced in a study of blood T cell repertoires in COVID-19. Clones were read by immunoSEQ multiplex PCR, and TCRdb kept only the in-frame ones, dropping some. Of approximately 92,000 clones detected, around 88% appear once; the ten largest clones hold approximately 16%. The specimen was peripheral blood. The receptors originated from a woman aged 55-69 years with COVID-19, enrolled during active disease.

V gene TRBV21-1 combines with J gene TRBJ2-7; the table calls TRBD2, which could not be checked here. TRBV21-1 is annotated as a pseudogene. CDR3 length: 13 amino acids. The CDR3 DNA is TGTGCCAGCAGAACTCCTAGCTCCTACGAGCAGTACTTC. Its translation: CASRTPSSYEQYF.

The V call is TRBV7-2, the J call TRBJ2-7; 9 bases fit TRBD2. Germline CDR1 reads SGHTA; CDR2 reads FQGNSA. CDR3 length: 15 residues. J lost 2 bases, V lost 5 bases, and 7 bases had no gene match. The chain's CDR3 is CASSRSGGTPYEQYF. The CDR3 DNA reads TGTGCCAGCAGCAGAAGCGGGGGGACCCCCTACGAGCAGTACTTC.

The V call is TRBV4-1, the J call TRBJ2-1; the D gene is possibly TRBD2 (6 bases). The germline gives CDR1 MGHRA, CDR2 YSYEKL. CDR3 length: 14 residues. The V and J ends lost 0 bases and 6 bases respectively, with 9 bases between them. CDR3 residues: CASSQDRRGNEQFF. The DNA of the CDR3 is TGCGCCAGCAGCCAAGATCGGCGGGGCAATGAGCAGTTCTTC.

The chain uses TRBV4-2 and TRBJ1-1; possibly TRBD1 for D (5 bases). Germline V gene data show CDR1 as LGHNA and CDR2 as YNFKEQ. V lost 4 bases, J lost 4 bases, and 13 bases lay in between. This CDR3 contains 14 residues. CDR3 protein: CASSRTGSSTEAFF. The CDR3 nucleotides read TGTGCCAGCAGCCGAACAGGTTCGAGCACTGAAGCTTTCTTT.

The table lists this clone with a count of one. The chain links TRBV7-2 to TRBJ2-3; the match to TRBD2 covers 10 bases. CDR3 length: 15 amino acids. Germline V gives CDR1 SGHTA, CDR2 FQGNSA. The ends lost 1 base at V and 8 bases at J; junction bases unmatched: 6. The CDR3 nucleotides are TGTGCCAGCAGCTTAGTAGGCCTAGCGGGGGTTACGCAGTATTTT. Protein sequence: CASSLVGLAGVTQYF.

This clone was recorded a few times. The chain uses TRBV3-1 (or the pseudogene TRBV3-2) and TRBJ1-1; D is unresolved. Germline CDR1 reads LGHDT; CDR2 reads YNNKEL (reference sequence). V lost 3 bases to trimming and J lost 6 bases, with 5 bases between them. The CDR3 totals 11 residues. As DNA, the CDR3 is TGTGCCAGCAGCCAGTCCGCTGAAGCTTTCTTT. It is translated as CASSQSAEAFF.

V is TRBV11-3 and J is TRBJ2-1, with a tentative D call TRBD2 (5 bases). The CDR3 is 13 amino acids. V was trimmed by 4 bases and J by 4 bases, leaving 8 bases between them. CDR1 SGHNT and CDR2 YENEEA come from the germline V gene. The CDR3 DNA reads TGTGCCAGCAGCTCTACTAGTTACAATGAGCAGTTCTTC. Amino acids: CASSSTSYNEQFF. The whole variable domain, remainder taken from reference TRBV11-3 and TRBJ2-1, is EAGVVQSPRYKIIEKKQPVAFWCNPISGHNTLYWYLQNLGQGPELLIRYENEEAVDDSQLPKDRFSAERLKGVDSTLKIQPAELGDSAVYLCASSSTSYNEQFFGPGTRLTVL.

V is TRBV4-3 and J is TRBJ2-1; 15 bases map to TRBD2. J lost 7 bases, V lost 4 bases, and 14 bases had no gene match. CDR3 length equals 19 residues. The germline CDR1 and CDR2 sequences are LGHNA and YSLEER. The CDR3 DNA is TGCGCCAGCAGCCCTTCGGGACTAGCGGGGGGCTGGCCCTTGAATGAGCAGTTCTTC. This encodes CASSPSGLAGGWPLNEQFF.

The chain joins TRBV6-2 or TRBV6-3 to TRBJ2-1; D unclear. CDR1 is MNHEY and CDR2 is SVGEGT in the germline V gene. V shed 5 bases and J shed 7 bases, with 9 bases lying between them. The CDR3 is made up of 12 amino acids. This CDR3 reads CASSPVLNEQFF. The DNA of the CDR3 is TGTGCCAGCAGTCCGGTTCTTAATGAGCAGTTCTTC.

The chain recombines TRBV4-2 with TRBJ2-3; D perhaps matches TRBD2 (7 bases). The CDR3 has 17 residues. Germline V gene lookup returns CDR1 LGHNA and CDR2 YNFKEQ. Trimming shortened V by 5 bases and J by 4 bases, and 22 bases separated the two germline ends. The CDR3 is CASSETGGGMVPDTQYF. The CDR3, as DNA: TGTGCCAGCAGCGAAACGGGGGGCGGGATGGTTCCAGATACGCAGTATTTT.

The V and J genes are TRBV9 and TRBJ1-3; 7 positions match TRBD1. The CDR3 consists of 16 residues. The trim removed 6 bases at V and 4 bases at J, leaving 13 bases unmatched. Germline lookup yields CDR1 SGDLS and CDR2 YYNGEE. CDR3 nucleotide sequence: TGTGCCAGCAACCAAGAAGGACAGGCGGGAGGAAACACCATATATTTT. This translates into CASNQEGQAGGNTIYF.

This clone came up once. The gene calls are TRBV30 and TRBJ1-2; the D is unclear. The V and J ends lost 4 bases and 2 bases respectively, with 17 bases between them. Germline CDR1 GTSNPN, CDR2 SVGIG (reference sequence). CDR3 size: 15 residues. The CDR3 DNA follows: TGTGCCTGGATTTATGGGCACGGCCAAAACTATGGCTACACCTTC. Its protein is CAWIYGHGQNYGYTF.